This TCR beta chain was recorded in a study of neoadjuvant nivolumab and ipilimumab in lung cancer. Profiling relied on immunoSEQ multiplex PCR, and the TCRdb table lists in-frame clones only, not all of them. In the table there are tens of thousands of clones, about 92% of which are singletons. This clone was detected a few times. CDR1 and CDR2 (germline): KGHSH, LQKENI. The CDR3 loop spans 12 amino acids. The V end lost 2 bases, the J end lost 4 bases, and 6 bases lay between the germline ends. The receptor was derived from an adult with non-small cell lung cancer. The rearrangement links TRBV18 to TRBJ2-7; D unresolved. The source was peripheral blood, collected after neoadjuvant nivolumab, alone or with ipilimumab, at or shortly before surgery. The CDR3: CASSPTSYEQYF. The CDR3 DNA reads TGTGCCAGCTCACCAACGTCATACGAGCAGTACTTC.